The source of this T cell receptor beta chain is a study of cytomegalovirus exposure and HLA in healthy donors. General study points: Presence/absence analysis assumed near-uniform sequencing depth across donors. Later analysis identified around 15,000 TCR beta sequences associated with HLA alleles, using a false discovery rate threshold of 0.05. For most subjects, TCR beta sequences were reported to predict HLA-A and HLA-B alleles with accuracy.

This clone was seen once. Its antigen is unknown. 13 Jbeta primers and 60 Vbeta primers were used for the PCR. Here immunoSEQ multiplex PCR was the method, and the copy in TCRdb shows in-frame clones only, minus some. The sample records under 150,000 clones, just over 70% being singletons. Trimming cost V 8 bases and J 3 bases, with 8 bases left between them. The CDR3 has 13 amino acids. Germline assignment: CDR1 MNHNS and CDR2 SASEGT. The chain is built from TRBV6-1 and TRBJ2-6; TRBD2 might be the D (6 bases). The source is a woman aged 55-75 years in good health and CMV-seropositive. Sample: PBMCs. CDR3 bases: TGTGCCAGCGCGGGAATTGGGGCCAACGTCCTGACTTTC. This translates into CASAGIGANVLTF.